This entry lists 9 T cell receptor beta chains sequenced from one sample in a study of blood T cell repertoires in COVID-19. The table came from immunoSEQ multiplex PCR; TCRdb's copy has only in-frame clones and leaves some out. The table has 200,000 to 250,000 clones, nearly 90% seen once; the top ten hold more than 12%. Material: PBMCs or T cells enriched from blood (not recorded which). The receptors were sampled from a man younger than 45 who had been exposed to COVID-19.

V and J are TRBV9 and TRBJ2-2; the match to TRBD1 covers 9 bases. The germline V gene encodes CDR1 SGDLS and CDR2 YYNGEE. CDR3 size: 17 residues. With 0 bases clipped from V and 6 bases from J, the junction kept 9 bases outside the gene matches. CDR3 protein: CASSVAEQGALSGELFF. The CDR3 nucleotides read TGTGCCAGCAGCGTAGCCGAACAGGGGGCGCTTTCCGGGGAGCTGTTTTTT. The variable domain in full, with the rest retrieved from reference TRBV9 and TRBJ2-2, is DSGVTQTPKHLITATGQRVTLRCSPRSGDLSVYWYQQSLDQGLQFLIQYYNGEERAKGNILERFSAQQFPDLHSELNLSSLELGDSALYFCASSVAEQGALSGELFFGEGSRLTVL.

This sequence joins TRBV11-2 and TRBJ1-3; D is ambiguous. The CDR3 is made up of 11 amino acids. Germline V CDR1 and CDR2: SGHAT, FQNNGV. V gave up 5 bases and J gave up 9 bases, with 8 bases separating them. CDR3 sequence reads: CASSLSGTIYF. In DNA, the CDR3 is TGTGCCAGCAGCCTCAGTGGCACCATATATTTT.

This chain joins TRBV15 and TRBJ1-5, with no clear D. Per germline, CDR1 LNHNV and CDR2 YYDKDF (reference sequence). There are 14 residues in the CDR3. V was pared by 5 bases and J by 6 bases, with 14 bases between. CDR3 in amino acids: CATSDIYGSQPQHF. Here the CDR3 DNA reads TGTGCCACCAGCGACATTTACGGTAGTCAGCCCCAGCATTTT.

CDR3 sequence reads: CASSPPSGELFF. Written as DNA, the CDR3 is TGTGCCAGCTCACCACCGTCTGGGGAGCTGTTTTTT. This chain uses TRBV18 with TRBJ2-2; D unclear. This CDR3 is 12 amino acids long. CDR1 KGHSH and CDR2 LQKENI come from the germline V gene. The germline V and J ends were trimmed by 0 bases and 8 bases, with 4 bases remaining between them.

This rearrangement joins TRBV4-1 to TRBJ2-5, with TRBD1 matching over 10 bases. The germline V gene has CDR1 MGHRA and CDR2 YSYEKL. The CDR3 extends over 19 amino acids. The V segment lost 1 base and the J segment 5 bases; nucleotides outside the gene matches: 16. CDR3 residues: CASSQVVGTGEFLGETQYF. Here the CDR3 DNA reads TGCGCCAGCAGCCAAGTGGTGGGGACAGGGGAGTTTTTGGGTGAGACCCAGTACTTC.

The chain employs TRBV3-1 (or the pseudogene TRBV3-2) and TRBJ2-3; TRBD1 is a possible D gene (5 bases). Germline values: CDR1 LGHDT, CDR2 YNNKEL (reference sequence). The V end was cut by 3 bases, the J end by 5 bases, with 15 bases between. The CDR3 covers 15 residues. The CDR3 DNA is TGTGCCAGCAGCCAGGGGCCCTACGAGGTAGATACGCAGTATTTT. This sequence encodes CASSQGPYEVDTQYF.

This clone showed up just a few times. J is TRBJ1-3 and V is TRBV14, with D maybe TRBD1 (6 bases). Trimming stripped 1 base from V and 0 bases from J, with 19 bases between. Germline V gene sequence: CDR1 SGHDN, CDR2 FVKESK. This CDR3 is built from 19 residues. The chain's CDR3 is CASSQAGHWTSNSGNTIYF. Written as DNA, the CDR3 is TGTGCCAGCAGCCAAGCGGGACATTGGACCTCGAACTCTGGAAACACCATATATTTT.

This clone was counted between two and nine times. The chain combines TRBV4-2 with TRBJ1-4, with a weak D call TRBD1 (5 bases). Germline lookup yields CDR1 LGHNA and CDR2 YNFKEQ. The CDR3 totals 15 residues. V was clipped by 1 base and J by 2 bases, with 8 bases between them. The CDR3 nucleotides are TGTGCCAGCAGCCAAGTCGCAGGGACTAATGAAAAACTGTTTTTT. It encodes CASSQVAGTNEKLFF.

Written as DNA, the CDR3 is TGTGCCAGCAGCGTTACCGGGACTCCCACCGGGGAGCTGTTTTTT. Protein: CASSVTGTPTGELFF. V is TRBV9 and J is TRBJ2-2; maybe TRBD2 (6 bases). The ends were cut back, 2 bases at V and 4 bases at J, with 12 bases in the middle. CDR1 and CDR2 from the germline V gene are SGDLS and YYNGEE. The CDR3 is 15 amino acids.